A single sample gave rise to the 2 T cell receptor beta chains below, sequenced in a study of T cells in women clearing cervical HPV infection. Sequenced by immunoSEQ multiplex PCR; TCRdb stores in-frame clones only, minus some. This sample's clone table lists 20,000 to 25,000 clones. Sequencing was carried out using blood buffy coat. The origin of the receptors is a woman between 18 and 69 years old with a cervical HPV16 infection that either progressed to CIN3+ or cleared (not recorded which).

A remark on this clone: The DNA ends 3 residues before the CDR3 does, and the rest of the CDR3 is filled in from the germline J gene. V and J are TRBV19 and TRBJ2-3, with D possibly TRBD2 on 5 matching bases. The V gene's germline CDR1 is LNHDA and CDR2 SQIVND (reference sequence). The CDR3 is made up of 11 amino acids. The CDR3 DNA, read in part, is TGTGCCAGTAGTATAGCCGGGGCG. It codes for CASSIAGA. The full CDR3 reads CASSIAGAQYF.

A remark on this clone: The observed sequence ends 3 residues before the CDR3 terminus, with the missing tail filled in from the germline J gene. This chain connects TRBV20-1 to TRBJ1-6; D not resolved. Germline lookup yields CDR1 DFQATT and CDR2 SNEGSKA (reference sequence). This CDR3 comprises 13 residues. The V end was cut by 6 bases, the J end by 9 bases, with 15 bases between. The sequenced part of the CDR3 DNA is TGCAGTGCAATAGCGGGGTTCCGTTCACCC. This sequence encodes CSAIAGFRSP. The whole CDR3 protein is CSAIAGFRSPLHF.